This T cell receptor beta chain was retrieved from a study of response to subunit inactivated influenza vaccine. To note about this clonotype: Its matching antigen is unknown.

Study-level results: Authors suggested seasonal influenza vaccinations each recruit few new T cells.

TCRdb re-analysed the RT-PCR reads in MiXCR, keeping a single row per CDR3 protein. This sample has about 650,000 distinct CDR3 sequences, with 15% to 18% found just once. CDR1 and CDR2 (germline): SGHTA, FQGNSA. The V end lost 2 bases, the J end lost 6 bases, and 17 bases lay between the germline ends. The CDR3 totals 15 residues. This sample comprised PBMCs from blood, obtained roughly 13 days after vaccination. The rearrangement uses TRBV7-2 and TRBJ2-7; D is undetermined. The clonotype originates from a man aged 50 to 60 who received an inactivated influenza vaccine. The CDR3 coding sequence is TGTGCCAGCAGCTTACAATCCCTAAGCGACCCCGAGCAGTACTTC. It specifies CASSLQSLSDPEQYF.